This TCR beta chain was captured by sequencing in a study of shared clonotypes between healthy human individuals. Trimming took off 7 bases at V and 2 bases at J, with 15 bases between the two ends. The CDR3 has 14 amino acids. Per germline, CDR1 MNHNY and CDR2 SVGAGI (reference sequence). Only in-frame clones appear in the TCRdb table, and some are missing; sequencing was by immunoSEQ multiplex PCR. The sample includes 850,000 to 1,100,000 clones, approximately 75% seen only once; the top ten take 0.89%. The receptor comes from a man between 18 and 29 years old in good health. Some clones in this sample may be carry-over from other donors' samples. The specimen sequenced was memory CD4+ T cells from PBMCs. Subset in this sample: CD45RA-negative fraction. This sequence joins TRBV6-6 and TRBJ2-7; D may correspond to TRBD1 or TRBD2 (6 bases each). CDR3 sequence (DNA): TGTGCCAGCAATGGGGGGCAGGCGGCCTACGAGCAGTACTTC. Its protein product is CASNGGQAAYEQYF.